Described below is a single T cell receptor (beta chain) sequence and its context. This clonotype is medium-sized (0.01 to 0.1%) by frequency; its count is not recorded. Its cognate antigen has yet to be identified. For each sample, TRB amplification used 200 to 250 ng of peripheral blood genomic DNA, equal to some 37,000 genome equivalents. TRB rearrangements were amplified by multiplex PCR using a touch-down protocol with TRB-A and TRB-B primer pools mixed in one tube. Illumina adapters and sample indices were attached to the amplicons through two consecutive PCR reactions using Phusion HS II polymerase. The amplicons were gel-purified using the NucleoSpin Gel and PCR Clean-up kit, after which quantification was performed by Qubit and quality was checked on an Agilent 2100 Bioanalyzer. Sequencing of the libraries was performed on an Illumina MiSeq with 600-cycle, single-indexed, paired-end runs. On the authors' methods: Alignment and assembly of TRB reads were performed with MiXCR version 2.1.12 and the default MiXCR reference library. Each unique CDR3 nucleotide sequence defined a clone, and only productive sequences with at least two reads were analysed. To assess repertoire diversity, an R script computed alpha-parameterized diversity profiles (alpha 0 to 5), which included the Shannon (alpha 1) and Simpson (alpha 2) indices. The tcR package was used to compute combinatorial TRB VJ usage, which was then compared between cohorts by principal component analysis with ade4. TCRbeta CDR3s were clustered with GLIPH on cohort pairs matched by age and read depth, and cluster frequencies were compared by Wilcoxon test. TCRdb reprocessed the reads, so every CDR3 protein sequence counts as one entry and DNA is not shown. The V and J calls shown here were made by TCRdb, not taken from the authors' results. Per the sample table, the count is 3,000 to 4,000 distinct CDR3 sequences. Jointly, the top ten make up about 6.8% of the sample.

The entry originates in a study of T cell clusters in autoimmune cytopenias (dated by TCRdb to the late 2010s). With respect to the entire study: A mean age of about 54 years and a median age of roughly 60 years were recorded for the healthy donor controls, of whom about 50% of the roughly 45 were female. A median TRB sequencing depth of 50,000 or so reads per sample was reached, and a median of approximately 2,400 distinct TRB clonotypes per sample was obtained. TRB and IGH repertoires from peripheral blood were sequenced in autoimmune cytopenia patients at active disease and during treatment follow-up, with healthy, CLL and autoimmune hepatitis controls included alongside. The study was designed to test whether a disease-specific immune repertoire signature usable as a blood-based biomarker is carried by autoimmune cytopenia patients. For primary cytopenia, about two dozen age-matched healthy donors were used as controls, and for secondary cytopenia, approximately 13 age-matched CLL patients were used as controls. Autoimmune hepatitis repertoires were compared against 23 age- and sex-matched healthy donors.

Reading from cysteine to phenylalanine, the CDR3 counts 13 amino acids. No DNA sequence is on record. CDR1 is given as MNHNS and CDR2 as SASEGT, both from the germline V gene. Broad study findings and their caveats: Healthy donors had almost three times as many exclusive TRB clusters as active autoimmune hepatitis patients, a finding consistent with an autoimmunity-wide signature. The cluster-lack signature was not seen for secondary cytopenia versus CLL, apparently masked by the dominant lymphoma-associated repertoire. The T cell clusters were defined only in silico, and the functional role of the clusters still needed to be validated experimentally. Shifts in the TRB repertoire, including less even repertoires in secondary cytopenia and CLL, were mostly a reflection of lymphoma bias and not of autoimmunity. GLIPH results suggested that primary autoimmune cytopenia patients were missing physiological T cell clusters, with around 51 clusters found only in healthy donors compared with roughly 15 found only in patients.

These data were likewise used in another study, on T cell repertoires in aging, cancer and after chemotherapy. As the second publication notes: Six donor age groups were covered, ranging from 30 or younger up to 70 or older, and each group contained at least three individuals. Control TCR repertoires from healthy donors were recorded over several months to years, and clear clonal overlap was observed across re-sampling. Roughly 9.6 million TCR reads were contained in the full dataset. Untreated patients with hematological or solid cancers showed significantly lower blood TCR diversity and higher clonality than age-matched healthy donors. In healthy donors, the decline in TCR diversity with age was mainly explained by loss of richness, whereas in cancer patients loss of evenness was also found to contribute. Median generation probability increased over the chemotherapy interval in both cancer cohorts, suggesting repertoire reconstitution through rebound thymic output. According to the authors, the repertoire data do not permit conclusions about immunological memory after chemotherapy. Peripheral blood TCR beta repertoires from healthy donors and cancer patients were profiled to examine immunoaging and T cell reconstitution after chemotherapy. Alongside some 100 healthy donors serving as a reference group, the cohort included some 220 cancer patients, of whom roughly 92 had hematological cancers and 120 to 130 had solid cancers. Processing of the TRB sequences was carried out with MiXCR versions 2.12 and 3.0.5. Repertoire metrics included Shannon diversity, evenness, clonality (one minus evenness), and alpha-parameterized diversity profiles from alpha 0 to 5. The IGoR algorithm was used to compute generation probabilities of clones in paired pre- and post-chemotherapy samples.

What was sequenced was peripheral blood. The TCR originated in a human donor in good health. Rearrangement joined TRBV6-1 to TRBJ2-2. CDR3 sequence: CASSELNTGELFF.